This T cell receptor beta chain was identified during a study of T cells in Graves' hyperthyroidism and ophthalmopathy. Study-level points and caveats: In the blood, most expanded thyroid clonotypes above 0.001 appeared as well. A model of 13 V-J features distinguished ophthalmopathy from stable hyperthyroidism.

This clonotype was recorded many times. The antigen remains unidentified. CDR3 size: 15 residues. V dropped 5 bases and J dropped 2 bases, with 13 bases sitting between them. Germline CDR1 reads SGHTA; CDR2 reads FQGNSA. TCR beta CDR3 sequences were amplified from RNA transcripts. The HTBI primer set was used in a first-round RT-PCR of the TCR CDR3. One entry per CDR3 protein results from TCRdb running MiXCR on the multiplex PCR reads. The data hold nearly 600,000 distinct CDR3 sequences, with approximately 15% observed a single time. This clonotype was obtained from a woman between 18 and 29 years old with Graves' ophthalmopathy. The chain employs TRBV7-2 and TRBJ1-5; weak D call: TRBD1 (6 bases). Sequenced material: blood. The CDR3 loop is CASSPWGQRNQPQHF. The CDR3 nucleotides read TGTGCCAGCAGCCCCTGGGGGCAACGCAATCAGCCCCAGCATTTT.